The next 19 T cell receptor beta chains were all read from a single sample in a study of cytomegalovirus exposure and HLA in healthy donors. PCR used 60 Vbeta primers and 13 Jbeta primers. The data were produced by immunoSEQ multiplex PCR, yet TCRdb's version contains in-frame clones alone and is incomplete. The top ten clones hold roughly 4.3% of a sample with roughly 140,000 clones, approximately 78% of them seen once. The sequenced material came from PBMCs. The receptors stem from a woman aged 40 to 50 in good health and CMV-seropositive.

The chain has TRBV4-2 and TRBJ2-3; 10 nucleotides align to TRBD2. This CDR3 is 16 amino acids long. V dropped 0 bases and J dropped 4; count of bases not matched to a gene: 4. Germline CDR1 LGHNA, CDR2 YNFKEQ. CDR3 protein: CASSQDWTSGADTQYF. DNA for the CDR3: TGTGCCAGCAGCCAAGATTGGACTAGCGGCGCAGATACGCAGTATTTT.

The chain joins TRBV4-2 to TRBJ2-5, with 8 bases that match TRBD1. The V and J ends lost 0 bases and 2 bases, in that order; junction bases with no gene match: 8. Germline V gene data show CDR1 as LGHNA and CDR2 as YNFKEQ. The CDR3 loop spans 17 amino acids. The CDR3 reads CASSQEFAGTGQETQYF. The CDR3 DNA reads TGTGCCAGCAGCCAAGAATTTGCGGGGACAGGTCAAGAGACCCAGTACTTC.

The chain is built from TRBV4-3 and TRBJ2-2; 7 positions match TRBD2. The CDR3 covers 18 residues. Trimming cost V 0 bases and J 5 bases; bases outside gene matches: 12. Germline CDR1 reads LGHNA; CDR2 reads YSLEER. CDR3 in DNA: TGCGCCAGCAGCCAAGACTTACCGGGACTAATTTCAACCGGGGAGCTGTTTTTT. Encoded protein: CASSQDLPGLISTGELFF.

The chain has TRBV15 and TRBJ2-1; 7 bases are shared with TRBD1. The CDR3 has 15 residues. The V and J ends lost 3 bases and 8 bases, in that order; junction bases with no gene match: 10. Germline loops: CDR1 LNHNV, CDR2 YYDKDF (reference sequence). For the CDR3, the DNA is TGTGCCACCAGCAGCGATTTGACAGGGAATTATGAGCAGTTCTTC. This gives the protein CATSSDLTGNYEQFF. The full variable domain, with the rest looked up from reference TRBV15 and TRBJ2-1, is DAMVIQNPRYQVTQFGKPVTLSCSQTLNHNVMYWYQQKSSQAPKLLFHYYDKDFNNEADTPDNFQSRRPNTSFCFLDIRSPGLGDTAMYLCATSSDLTGNYEQFFGPGTRLTVL.

This chain connects TRBV19 to TRBJ1-1, with TRBD1 identical over 7 bases. V lost 7 bases and J lost 0; bases outside the gene matches: 5. The CDR3 consists of 14 residues. Per the germline V gene, CDR1 is LNHDA and CDR2 is SQIVND (reference sequence). CDR3 in DNA: TGTGCCAGTAATCAGGGGGTGATGAACACTGAAGCTTTCTTT. Protein product: CASNQGVMNTEAFF.

V is TRBV19 and J is TRBJ1-1, with unresolved D. The V gene lost 3 bases and the J gene lost 3 bases, with 14 bases spanning the gap. This CDR3 has 15 amino acids. The germline V gene encodes CDR1 LNHDA and CDR2 SQIVND (reference sequence). The DNA of the CDR3 is TGTGCCAGTAGTATGAGGCCTACAAGTTACACTGAAGCTTTCTTT. Its protein product is CASSMRPTSYTEAFF.

This chain connects TRBV27 to TRBJ2-3, with 8 bases aligning to TRBD1. Germline V gene lookup returns CDR1 MNHEY and CDR2 SMNVEV (reference sequence). The CDR3 loop spans 15 amino acids. V trimming: 5 bases; J trimming: 0 bases; junction bases outside the gene matches: 4. DNA of the CDR3: TGTGCCAGCAGTCTTCGGACAGGGAGCACAGATACGCAGTATTTT. This encodes CASSLRTGSTDTQYF.

This clone was detected once. The chain combines TRBV6-4 with TRBJ2-2; tentative D call: TRBD1 (5 bases). The V and J ends lost 2 bases and 5 bases respectively, with 12 bases between them. The CDR3 has 15 amino acids. Germline values: CDR1 MRHNA, CDR2 SNTAGT. Here the CDR3 reads CASSDVPGLTGELFF. The DNA for the CDR3 is TGTGCCAGCAGTGACGTGCCAGGGTTGACCGGGGAGCTGTTTTTT.

V usage is TRBV5-5 and J usage is TRBJ2-5; perhaps TRBD2 as D (5 bases). CDR3 length equals 16 residues. CDR1 and CDR2 (germline): SGHKS, YYEKEE (reference sequence). Trimming took off 4 bases at V and 2 bases at J, with 18 bases between the two ends. The DNA of the CDR3 is TGTGCCAGCAGCCCCGAGCCGCGGACTTGGCAAGAGACCCAGTACTTC. It specifies CASSPEPRTWQETQYF.

The V gene is TRBV2, the J gene TRBJ2-2, with 9 bases fitting TRBD1. Germline V gene data show CDR1 as SNHLY and CDR2 as FYNNEI. The CDR3 length is 17 residues. V shed 4 bases, J shed 6 bases, and the junction held 12 bases outside the gene matches. In DNA, the CDR3 is TGTGCCAGCAGTGGGAGTCCACAGGGGGCGCCGGCCGGGGAGCTGTTTTTT. It yields the protein CASSGSPQGAPAGELFF. Drawing the rest from reference TRBV2 and TRBJ2-2, the complete variable domain is EPEVTQTPSHQVTQMGQEVILRCVPISNHLYFYWYRQILGQKVEFLVSFYNNEISEKSEIFDDQFSVERPDGSNFTLKIRSTKLEDSAMYFCASSGSPQGAPAGELFFGEGSRLTVL.

This clone was seen only once. This chain joins TRBV7-8 and TRBJ2-3; 8 nucleotides match TRBD1. The CDR3 has 14 amino acids. Germline CDR1 reads SGHVS; CDR2 reads FQNEAQ. V lost 2 bases, J lost 6 bases, and 4 bases stayed unmatched. The CDR3 spells CASSLSRGLDTQYF. In DNA form, the CDR3 reads TGTGCCAGCAGCTTATCCAGGGGGCTTGATACGCAGTATTTT.

The chain links TRBV5-6 to TRBJ2-3; no reliable D call. The CDR3 is made up of 12 amino acids. Deletions cut 2 bases from V and 4 bases from J, with 5 bases between. Germline V gene lookup returns CDR1 SGHDT and CDR2 YYEEEE. The CDR3 reads CASSFFSDTQYF. DNA for the CDR3: TGTGCCAGCAGCTTCTTCTCAGATACGCAGTATTTT.

This clone was counted once. The chain has TRBV14 and TRBJ2-2, with a tentative D call TRBD1 (7 bases). Trimming took off 1 base at V and 4 bases at J, with 10 bases between the two ends. This CDR3 has 15 residues. The germline V gene encodes CDR1 SGHDN and CDR2 FVKESK. The CDR3 DNA reads TGTGCCAGCAGCCAAGGGCAGGGGGGCACCGGGGAGCTGTTTTTT. As protein: CASSQGQGGTGELFF.

This chain joins TRBV7-8 and TRBJ2-2; TRBD2 agrees at 11 bases. This CDR3 is built from 16 residues. With V trimmed by 5 bases and J by 6 bases, 8 bases remained unmatched. Germline V CDR1 and CDR2: SGHVS, FQNEAQ. Written as DNA, the CDR3 is TGTGCCAGCAGCCGAACTAGCGGGAGAGGGGCCGGGGAGCTGTTTTTT. Protein: CASSRTSGRGAGELFF.

The V call is TRBV28, the J call TRBJ2-3; TRBD2 matches 16 bases. V was pared by 6 bases and J by 5 bases, with 14 bases of the junction left unmatched. The germline CDR1 and CDR2 sequences are MDHEN and SYDVKM. The CDR3 length is 19 residues. The CDR3 protein is CASSPYPGTSGGARDTQYF. For the CDR3, the DNA is TGTGCCAGCAGCCCATATCCCGGGACTAGCGGGGGGGCTAGAGATACGCAGTATTTT.

This clone was recorded once. The CDR3 DNA follows: TGTGCCAGCAGTTTATTACCAACAGGGTTGGCGGGTGACTACGAGCAGTACTTC. This encodes CASSLLPTGLAGDYEQYF. The chain couples TRBV28 to TRBJ2-5; D may be TRBD1 (6 bases). The end of the DNA is better explained by TRBJ2-7, so the J call may be wrong. CDR1 MDHEN and CDR2 SYDVKM come from the germline V gene. The CDR3 spans 18 residues.

The J gene is TRBJ2-5, the V gene TRBV5-1; 7 nucleotides align to TRBD1. V was pared by 4 bases and J by 2 bases, with 8 bases of the junction left unmatched. Germline V gene data show CDR1 as SGHRS and CDR2 as YFSETQ. The CDR3 runs to 15 residues. The CDR3 sequence is CASSEQGTAQETQYF. CDR3 sequence (DNA): TGCGCCAGCAGCGAACAAGGGACAGCGCAAGAGACCCAGTACTTC.

The chain couples TRBV6-1 to TRBJ1-5; the D is unclear. CDR3 length: 17 amino acids. V lost 3 bases and J lost 4, with 19 bases in between. Germline CDR1 reads MNHNS; CDR2 reads SASEGT. The CDR3 region has the DNA TGTGCCAGCAGTGAGAGAGGCAGTCCCACCTTTAATCAGCCCCAGCATTTT. Translation gives CASSERGSPTFNQPQHF.

This rearrangement joins TRBV2 to TRBJ2-7, with D tentatively TRBD2 (6 bases). The CDR3 length is 14 residues. The V and J ends lost 1 base and 6 bases respectively, with 13 bases between them. Per the germline V gene, CDR1 is SNHLY and CDR2 is FYNNEI. CDR3 amino acids: CASSEVGGSGEQYF. The CDR3 DNA reads TGTGCCAGCAGTGAAGTGGGGGGTTCGGGCGAGCAGTACTTC.